The clone carrying this T cell receptor (beta chain) is a singleton in its sample. This sample was included in a study of human T cells and chemical hapten exposure. Each CDR3 protein gets one entry after TCRdb re-called the RACE reads with MiXCR. Among some 180,000 distinct CDR3 sequences listed, 20% to 25% were seen once. V was cut by 0 bases and J by 0 bases, with 12 bases left in between. CDR3 size: 16 residues. Germline V gene lookup returns CDR1 SGHAT and CDR2 FQNNGV. Time point defined: patch test 1, 2 weeks after DPC sensitization. Specified treatment: therapeutic diphenylcyclopropenone sensitization with weekly scalp DPC.

The source was whole blood, collected in connection with sensitization to the hapten diphenylcyclopropenone (DPC). The V call is TRBV11-2, the J call TRBJ2-7; D possibly uses TRBD1 or TRBD2 (5 bases each). The sequence was collected from a woman between 45 and 65 years old with alopecia areata. Some clones in this sample may be carry-over from other donors' samples. CDR3 coding DNA: TGTGCCAGCAGCTTAGATCCGGGGCGGGCCTCCTACGAGCAGTACTTC. Its translation: CASSLDPGRASYEQYF.